This T cell receptor (beta chain) appears in the sequencing data of a study of blood T cell repertoires in COVID-19. Study overall: Acute-phase and convalescent COVID-19 samples originated in the United States, Italy and Spain.

This CDR3 has 16 amino acids. V was shortened by 0 bases and J by 5 bases, with 16 bases between the two germline ends. The germline V gene encodes CDR1 LGHNA and CDR2 YNFKEQ. Study processing details: Nucleated cell number was recorded as an estimate derived from reference gene primer amplification. Clones were sequenced by immunoSEQ multiplex PCR, and TCRdb holds only the in-frame ones, with some missing. From that table come the V and J calls and clone size; the DNA was used to work out D and trimming. The sample gives a few hundred thousand clones, roughly four fifths of which show up once; about 1% is in the top ten.

The source is a human donor with acute or convalescent COVID-19. The donor label of this sample is uncertain. The sequencing input was peripheral blood. The rearrangement uses TRBV4-2 and TRBJ1-1, with D maybe TRBD1 (5 bases). CDR3 sequence reads: CASSQDLGGAGTEAFF. CDR3 nucleotides: TGTGCCAGCAGCCAAGATTTGGGTGGGGCGGGAACTGAAGCTTTCTTT.